This paragraph reports one TCR beta chain. The antigen it recognizes is unknown. Base qualities are not recorded, but no much larger clone differs from it by a single base. CD8 naive samples were CD45RO-negative cells positively selected for CCR7, giving a CD45RA+CCR7+ population that excluded TemRA cells. Donors were healthy HIV-negative adults with no recently reported acute infections or vaccinations. All donors were Caucasian adults living in Nashville, Tennessee, USA. Blood was collected by leukapheresis, and PBMCs were isolated by Ficoll-Histopaque density gradient centrifugation and then cryopreserved in liquid nitrogen vapor phase. Analytical flow cytometry was used to check the purity and quantity of every magnetically sorted T cell population. Genomic DNA was isolated from each sorted fraction and quantified by UV absorbance on a Nanodrop 2000c. These data belong to a study of shared clonotypes between healthy human individuals (dated by TCRdb to the early 2020s). The study in broad terms: A few men and a couple of women, aged 18 to 49 years, made up the cohort. Leukapheresis yielded between about 0.94 and 8.9 billion PBMCs per donor. Libraries were prepared and TCR repertoires were sequenced by different laboratories using diverse techniques, in order to increase sequencing depth and limit assay-specific biases. To estimate repertoire size and how much clonotype sharing occurs between individuals, the study deeply sequenced the blood TCR repertoires of five or six healthy adults. Per donor, three plates each were used for CD4 naive and CD4 memory, two for CD8 naive, and one for CD8 memory.

Spanning cysteine to phenylalanine, the CDR3 consists of 18 amino acids. The sequence is cut down to CDR3 DNA, 54 bases in frame from base 1. From a lookup of the germline V gene, CDR1 and CDR2 are SGHVS and FNYEAQ. The germline ends are 24 bases apart after V is trimmed by 4 bases and J by 6 bases. TCR CDR3 regions were amplified from genomic DNA by multiplex PCR using the deep immunoSEQ assay. Extracted genomic DNA from each cell subset was spread evenly across all wells of several immunoSEQ 96-well plates, with each plate serving as a replicate. For sorted subsets, each replicate PCR was loaded with approximately 200 ng genomic DNA, equivalent to about 30,000 T cell genomes. Purified libraries were quantified with a Qubit 3.0 fluorometer, sized on a Bioanalyzer 2100, and re-quantified with the KAPA Library Quantification kit. Each immunoSEQ 96-well plate was sequenced on its own single-read 150-cycle Illumina NextSeq 550 flow cell. As for the authors' bioinformatics: Because the immunoSEQ output held only junctional sequences and lacked quality scores, the filtering could not match the filtering applied to full-length reads. To assign V/J genes and CDR3, sequences were annotated against IMGT germline references using PyIR, a Python wrapper for IgBLAST v1.9. Reads were filtered out if the reads had weak V/J assignments (E-value above 1e-6), no CDR3, stop codons, out-of-frame junctions, or ambiguous translated residues. V3J clonotypes were defined by identical inferred V gene, J gene, and CDR3 amino acid sequence. To compute the percentage overlap between repertoires, the number of shared unique clonotypes was divided by the size of the smaller repertoire. RTK rarefaction, the Chao1 estimator, and Recon v2.1 estimates of unobserved clonotypes were used to assess repertoire richness. Generation probabilities for all TCRbeta clonotypes obtained by the gDNA method from a handful of donors were computed using OLGA. What TCRdb holds here is the immuneACCESS table cut down to in-frame rearrangements. Part of the clones is not present; checked against another copy, under half of the missing clones reflect an unresolved V gene, and the others are unexplained. V, J and clone size are those of that table, while D and trimming were read from the DNA. In all, the sample holds about 2.1 million clones, and about 94% of those were seen once. The top ten clones comprise more than 1.5% of the sample.

Overall results and qualifications from the work: Clonotypes shared by all four sorted-subset donors showed higher generation probabilities than non-shared clonotypes. Based on pairwise subsampling, the degree of clonotype sharing among donors was expected to be affected by sequencing depth. The small number of donors limited the genetic and exposure-history diversity represented. Sampling was limited to blood, and TCR repertoires in tissue likely differ from TCR repertoires in blood. Roughly 5.2% of naive CD4, 3.5% of naive CD8, approximately 2% of memory CD4, and more than 0.35% of memory CD8 clonotypes were shared across several donors. Estimated clonotype richness was generally larger for naive than for memory subsets. Rarefaction of sorted-subset datasets indicated incomplete sequencing despite the large sequencing depth.

This receptor was obtained from a young man in good health. Some clones in this sample may be carry-over from other donors' samples. Sequenced material: naive CD8+ T cells from PBMCs. The cell subset or site label for this specimen denotes: CD45RA+CCR7+. The rearranged segments are TRBV7-6 and TRBJ2-2, with a tentative D gene TRBD1 over 5 matching bases. The CDR3 reads as follows: CASSSSQGLDNLPGELFF. The DNA sequence is as follows: TGTGCCAGCAGCTCCAGCCAGGGTTTGGATAATCTTCCCGGGGAGCTGTTTTTT.